This TCR beta chain appears in the sequencing data of a study of regulatory T cells in long-lasting Graves disease. Study-wide context: Graves' cases, newly diagnosed, had used antithyroid drugs under 3 months. Study-level results: TRBV28, TRBJ1-2 and TRBJ2-5 were favored in persistent disease.

The time point denotes: newly diagnosed GD, antithyroid drugs for less than 3 months. RNA isolated from PBMCs was used to make the TCR library. Trimming took off 5 bases at V and 7 bases at J, with 17 bases between the two ends. The CDR3 totals 15 residues. Per germline, CDR1 MDHEN and CDR2 SYDVKM. This clonotype was detected ten times or more. Its specificity is unknown. For TCR beta, libraries came from iRepertoire HTBI primers and Arm-PCR of CDR3 regions. TCRdb reprocessed the multiplex PCR reads with MiXCR, giving one entry per CDR3 protein. The sample has some 410,000 distinct CDR3 sequences, roughly 17% seen once. Another study also made use of these data, one on T cells in Graves' hyperthyroidism and ophthalmopathy. That work states: An initial round of RT-PCR targeting the TCR CDR3 relied on the HTBI primer set.

The chain employs TRBV28 and TRBJ2-2; possibly TRBD1 for D (6 bases). The source material was peripheral blood mononuclear cells (PBMCs), sampled at new diagnosis, from a patient treated with antithyroid drugs. The sequence came from a woman in her twenties or thirties with Graves disease. CDR3 bases: TGTGCCAGCAGTCTTTATATCCAGGGGATCGGGGAGCTGTTTTTT. It specifies CASSLYIQGIGELFF.